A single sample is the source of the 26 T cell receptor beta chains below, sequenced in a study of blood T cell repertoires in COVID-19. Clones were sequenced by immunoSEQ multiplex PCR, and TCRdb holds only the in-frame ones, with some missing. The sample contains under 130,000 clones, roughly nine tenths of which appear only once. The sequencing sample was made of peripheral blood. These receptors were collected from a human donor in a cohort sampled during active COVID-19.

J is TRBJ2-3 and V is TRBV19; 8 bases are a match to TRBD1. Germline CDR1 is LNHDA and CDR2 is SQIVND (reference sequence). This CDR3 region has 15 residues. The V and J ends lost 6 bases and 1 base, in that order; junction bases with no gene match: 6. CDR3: CASRLWGQGTDTQYF. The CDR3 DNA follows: TGTGCCAGTAGGCTTTGGGGACAGGGCACAGATACGCAGTATTTT.

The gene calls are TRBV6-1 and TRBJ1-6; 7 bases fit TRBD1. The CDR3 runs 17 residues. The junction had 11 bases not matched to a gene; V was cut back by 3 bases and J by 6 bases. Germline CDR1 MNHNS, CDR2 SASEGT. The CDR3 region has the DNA TGTGCCAGCAGTGACGGACAGGAGCGATTACCTAATTCACCCCTCCACTTT. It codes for CASSDGQERLPNSPLHF.

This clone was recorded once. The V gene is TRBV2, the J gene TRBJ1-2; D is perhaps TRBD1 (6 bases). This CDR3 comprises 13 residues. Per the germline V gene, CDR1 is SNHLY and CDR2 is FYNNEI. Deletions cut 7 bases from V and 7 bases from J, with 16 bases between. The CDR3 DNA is TGTGCCAGCAACATACAGGGTTGGTCTGGCTACACCTTC. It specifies CASNIQGWSGYTF.

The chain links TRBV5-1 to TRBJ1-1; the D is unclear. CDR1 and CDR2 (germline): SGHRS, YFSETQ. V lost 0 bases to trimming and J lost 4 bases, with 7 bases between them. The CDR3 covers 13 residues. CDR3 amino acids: CASSLGTVTEAFF. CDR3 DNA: TGCGCCAGCAGCTTGGGAACAGTCACTGAAGCTTTCTTT.

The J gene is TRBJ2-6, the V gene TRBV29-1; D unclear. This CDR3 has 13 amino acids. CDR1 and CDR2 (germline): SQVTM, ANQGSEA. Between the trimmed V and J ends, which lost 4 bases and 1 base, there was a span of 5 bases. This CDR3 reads CSVAVSGANVLTF. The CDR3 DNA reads TGCAGCGTTGCGGTTTCTGGGGCCAACGTCCTGACTTTC. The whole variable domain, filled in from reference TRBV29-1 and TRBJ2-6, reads SAVISQKPSRDICQRGTSLTIQCQVDSQVTMMFWYRQQPGQSLTLIATANQGSEATYESGFVIDKFPISRPNLTFSTLTVSNMSPEDSSIYLCSVAVSGANVLTFGAGSRLTVL.

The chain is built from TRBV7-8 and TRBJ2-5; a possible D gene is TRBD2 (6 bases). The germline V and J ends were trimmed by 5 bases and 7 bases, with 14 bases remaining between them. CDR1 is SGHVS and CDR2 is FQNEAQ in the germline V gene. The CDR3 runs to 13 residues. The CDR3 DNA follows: TGTGCCAGCAGCGACGGGACTCGGGGGACCCAGTACTTC. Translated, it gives CASSDGTRGTQYF.

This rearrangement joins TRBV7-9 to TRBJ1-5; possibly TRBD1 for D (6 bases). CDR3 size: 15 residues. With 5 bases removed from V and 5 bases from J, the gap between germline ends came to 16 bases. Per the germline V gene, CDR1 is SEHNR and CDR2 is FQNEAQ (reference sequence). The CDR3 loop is CASSPGLGGDQPQHF. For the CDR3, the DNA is TGTGCCAGCAGCCCCGGGTTAGGGGGGGATCAGCCCCAGCATTTT.

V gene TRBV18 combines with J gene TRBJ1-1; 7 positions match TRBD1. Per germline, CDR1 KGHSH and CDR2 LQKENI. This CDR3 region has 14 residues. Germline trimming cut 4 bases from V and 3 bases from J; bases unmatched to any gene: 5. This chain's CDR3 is CASSQGAGDTEAFF. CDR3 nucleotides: TGTGCCAGCTCACAGGGGGCAGGGGACACTGAAGCTTTCTTT.

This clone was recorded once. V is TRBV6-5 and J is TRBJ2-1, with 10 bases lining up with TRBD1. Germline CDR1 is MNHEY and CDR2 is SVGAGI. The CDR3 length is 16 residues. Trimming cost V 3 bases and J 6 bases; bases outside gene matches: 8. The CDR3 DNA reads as TGTGCCAGCAGTTATTCCGGGACAGGGGAGGGCAATGAGCAGTTCTTC. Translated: CASSYSGTGEGNEQFF.

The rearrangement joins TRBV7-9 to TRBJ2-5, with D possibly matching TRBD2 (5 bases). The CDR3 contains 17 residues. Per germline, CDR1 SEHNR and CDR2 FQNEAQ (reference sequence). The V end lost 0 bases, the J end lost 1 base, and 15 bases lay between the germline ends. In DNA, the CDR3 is TGTGCCAGCAGCTTAGCGGGAGCTTACTATATCCAAGAGACCCAGTACTTC. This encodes CASSLAGAYYIQETQYF.

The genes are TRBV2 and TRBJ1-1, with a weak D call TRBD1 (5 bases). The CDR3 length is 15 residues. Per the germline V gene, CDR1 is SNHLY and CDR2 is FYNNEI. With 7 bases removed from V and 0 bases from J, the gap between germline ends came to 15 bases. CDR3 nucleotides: TGTGCCAGCACTCCCGGTGGAGGGGTGAACACTGAAGCTTTCTTT. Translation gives CASTPGGGVNTEAFF.

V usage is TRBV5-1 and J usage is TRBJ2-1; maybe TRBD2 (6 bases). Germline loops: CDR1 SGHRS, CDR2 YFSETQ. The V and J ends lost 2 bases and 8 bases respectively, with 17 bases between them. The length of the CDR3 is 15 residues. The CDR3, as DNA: TGCGCCAGCAGCTTTGGGTCCGGGAGTGGAGATGAGCAGTTCTTC. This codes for CASSFGSGSGDEQFF. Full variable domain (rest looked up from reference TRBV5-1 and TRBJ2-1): KAGVTQTPRYLIKTRGQQVTLSCSPISGHRSVSWYQQTPGQGLQFLFEYFSETQRNKGNFPGRFSGRQFSNSRSEMNVSTLELGDSALYLCASSFGSGSGDEQFFGPGTRLTVL.

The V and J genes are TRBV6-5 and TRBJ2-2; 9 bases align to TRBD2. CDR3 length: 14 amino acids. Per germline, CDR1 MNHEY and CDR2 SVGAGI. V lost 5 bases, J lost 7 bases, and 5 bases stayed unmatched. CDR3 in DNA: TGTGCCAGCAGTCCCGGACTAGCGTTCGGGGAGCTGTTTTTT. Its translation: CASSPGLAFGELFF.

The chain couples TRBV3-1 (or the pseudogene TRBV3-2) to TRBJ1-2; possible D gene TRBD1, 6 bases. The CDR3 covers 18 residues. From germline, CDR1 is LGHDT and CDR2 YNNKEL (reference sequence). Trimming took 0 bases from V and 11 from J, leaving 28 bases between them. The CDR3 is CASSQDRVGGAGLKGYTF. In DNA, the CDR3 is TGTGCCAGCAGCCAAGATCGAGTGGGGGGCGCGGGACTAAAGGGTTACACCTTC.

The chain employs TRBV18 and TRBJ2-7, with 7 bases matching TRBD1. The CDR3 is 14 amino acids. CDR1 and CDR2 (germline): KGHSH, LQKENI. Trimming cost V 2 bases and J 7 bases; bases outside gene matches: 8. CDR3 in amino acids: CASSPGTDVREQYF. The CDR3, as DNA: TGTGCCAGCTCACCAGGGACAGATGTTAGAGAGCAGTACTTC.

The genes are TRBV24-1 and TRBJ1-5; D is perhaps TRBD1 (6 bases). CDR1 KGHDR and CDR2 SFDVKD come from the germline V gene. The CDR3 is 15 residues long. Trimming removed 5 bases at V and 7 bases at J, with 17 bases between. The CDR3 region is CATSGTGGRGQPQHF. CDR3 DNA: TGTGCCACCAGTGGAACGGGGGGCCGAGGGCAGCCCCAGCATTTT.

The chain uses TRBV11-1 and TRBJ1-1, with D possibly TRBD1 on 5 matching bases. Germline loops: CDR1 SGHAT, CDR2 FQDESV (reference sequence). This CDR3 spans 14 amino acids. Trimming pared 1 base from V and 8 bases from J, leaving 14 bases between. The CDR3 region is CASSLVGAAREAFF. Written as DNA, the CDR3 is TGTGCCAGCAGCTTAGTTGGGGCGGCTCGGGAAGCTTTCTTT.

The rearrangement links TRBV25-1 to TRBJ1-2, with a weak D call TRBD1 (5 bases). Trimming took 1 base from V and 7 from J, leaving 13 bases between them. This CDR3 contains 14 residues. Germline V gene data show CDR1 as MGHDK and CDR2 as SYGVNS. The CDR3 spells CASSESPGGRGYTF. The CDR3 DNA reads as TGTGCCAGCAGTGAATCTCCCGGGGGTCGTGGCTACACCTTC.

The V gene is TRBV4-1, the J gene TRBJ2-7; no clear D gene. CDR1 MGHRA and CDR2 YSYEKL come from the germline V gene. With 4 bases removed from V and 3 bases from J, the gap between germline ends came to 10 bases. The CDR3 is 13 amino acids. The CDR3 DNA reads TGCGCCAGCAGCCTCGGTACCGTCTACGAGCAGTACTTC. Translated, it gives CASSLGTVYEQYF.

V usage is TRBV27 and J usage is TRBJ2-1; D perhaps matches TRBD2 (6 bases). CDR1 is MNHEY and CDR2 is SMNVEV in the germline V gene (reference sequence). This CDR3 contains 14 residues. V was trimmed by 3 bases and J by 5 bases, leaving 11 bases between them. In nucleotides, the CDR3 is TGTGCCAGCAGTTTGGGGAGGAGTCACAATGAGCAGTTCTTC. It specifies CASSLGRSHNEQFF.

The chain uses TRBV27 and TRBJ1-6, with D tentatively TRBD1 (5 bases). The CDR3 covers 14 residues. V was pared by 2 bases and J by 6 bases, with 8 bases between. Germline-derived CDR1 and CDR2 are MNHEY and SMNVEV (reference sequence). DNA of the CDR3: TGTGCCAGCAGTTTAACAGACAGTAATTCACCCCTCCACTTT. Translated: CASSLTDSNSPLHF.

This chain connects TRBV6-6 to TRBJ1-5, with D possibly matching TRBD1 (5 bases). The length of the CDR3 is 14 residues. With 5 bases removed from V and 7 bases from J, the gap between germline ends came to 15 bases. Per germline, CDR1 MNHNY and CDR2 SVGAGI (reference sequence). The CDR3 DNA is TGTGCCAGCAGTGTCCAGGGTTTCGGGCAGCCCCAGCATTTT. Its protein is CASSVQGFGQPQHF.

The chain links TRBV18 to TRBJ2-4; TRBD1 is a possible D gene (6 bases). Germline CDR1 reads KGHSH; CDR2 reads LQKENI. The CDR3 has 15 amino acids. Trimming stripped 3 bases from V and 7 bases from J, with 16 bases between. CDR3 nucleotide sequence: TGTGCCAGCTCACCTTCCGGGCCCAGGGGTAACATTCAGTACTTC. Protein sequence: CASSPSGPRGNIQYF.

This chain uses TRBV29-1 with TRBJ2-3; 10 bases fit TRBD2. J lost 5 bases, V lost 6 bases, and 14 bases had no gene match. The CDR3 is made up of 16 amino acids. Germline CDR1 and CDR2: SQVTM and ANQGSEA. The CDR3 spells CSVETSGVGLLDTQYF. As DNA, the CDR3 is TGCAGCGTGGAAACTAGCGGGGTGGGTCTTTTAGATACGCAGTATTTT.

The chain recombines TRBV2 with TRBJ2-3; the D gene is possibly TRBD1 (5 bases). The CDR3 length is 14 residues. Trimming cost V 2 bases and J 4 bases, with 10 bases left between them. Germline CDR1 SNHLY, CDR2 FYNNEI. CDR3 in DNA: TGTGCCAGCAGTGAAAGGGGATGGGCAGATACGCAGTATTTT. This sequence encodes CASSERGWADTQYF.

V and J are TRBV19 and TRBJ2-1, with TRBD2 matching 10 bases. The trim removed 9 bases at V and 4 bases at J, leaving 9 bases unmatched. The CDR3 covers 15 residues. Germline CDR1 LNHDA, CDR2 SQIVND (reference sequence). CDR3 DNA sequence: TGTGCCAGCTTAAAGCGGGAGGGCGGTTACAATGAGCAGTTCTTC. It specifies CASLKREGGYNEQFF.